Presented here are 14 T cell receptor beta chains from one specimen sequenced in a study of blood T cell repertoires in COVID-19. Method: immunoSEQ multiplex PCR; TCRdb's copy keeps in-frame clones and lacks some. This sample has tens of thousands of clones, with 80% found just once. Sample: peripheral blood. Receptors originate from a woman between 65 and 79 years old with acute or convalescent COVID-19.

The chain uses TRBV25-1 and TRBJ2-3, with TRBD1 matching 8 bases. The CDR3 sequence is 15 residues long. V was pared by 6 bases and J by 2 bases, with 7 bases of the junction left unmatched. Per the germline V gene, CDR1 is MGHDK and CDR2 is SYGVNS. CDR3 nucleotides: TGTGCCAGCAGCAGAAACAGGGGGTTCACAGATACGCAGTATTTT. It is translated as CASSRNRGFTDTQYF.

The chain combines TRBV18 with TRBJ1-2; 7 bases line up with TRBD1. V lost 5 bases and J lost 3; bases outside the gene matches: 12. This CDR3 is built from 16 residues. From germline, CDR1 is KGHSH and CDR2 LQKENI. This CDR3 reads CASSANRGRDDYGYTF. Here the CDR3 DNA reads TGTGCCAGCTCAGCCAACAGGGGACGAGACGACTATGGCTACACCTTC.

V usage is TRBV11-2 and J usage is TRBJ2-5; D is unclear. V was clipped by 3 bases and J by 2 bases, with 7 bases between them. The CDR3 totals 13 residues. Germline CDR1 SGHAT, CDR2 FQNNGV. This CDR3 is CASSFWAQETQYF. The CDR3 region has the DNA TGTGCCAGCAGCTTTTGGGCACAAGAGACCCAGTACTTC.

This chain connects TRBV5-5 to TRBJ1-1; no clear D gene. Per germline, CDR1 SGHKS and CDR2 YYEKEE (reference sequence). With 2 bases removed from V and 5 bases from J, the gap between germline ends came to 7 bases. This CDR3 comprises 12 residues. CDR3 sequence reads: CASSFRRTEAFF. In DNA, the CDR3 is TGTGCCAGCAGCTTTCGGAGAACTGAAGCTTTCTTT.

This clone showed up just a few times. This chain links TRBV29-1 with TRBJ1-1; 7 nucleotides align to TRBD1. CDR1 is SQVTM and CDR2 is ANQGSEA in the germline V gene. This CDR3 spans 16 amino acids. Germline trimming cut 2 bases from V and 1 base from J; bases unmatched to any gene: 10. CDR3 bases: TGCAGCGTTGAATATCCCGGGACAGCAAAGAACACTGAAGCTTTCTTT. Translating it yields CSVEYPGTAKNTEAFF. Looking up the rest from reference TRBV29-1 and TRBJ1-1 gives the full variable domain: SAVISQKPSRDICQRGTSLTIQCQVDSQVTMMFWYRQQPGQSLTLIATANQGSEATYESGFVIDKFPISRPNLTFSTLTVSNMSPEDSSIYLCSVEYPGTAKNTEAFFGQGTRLTVV.

The V and J genes are TRBV11-3 and TRBJ2-3; D is unresolved. The CDR3 loop spans 13 amino acids. V was pared by 2 bases and J by 1 base, with 4 bases between. Per germline, CDR1 SGHNT and CDR2 YENEEA. The CDR3 nucleotides read TGTGCCAGCAGCTTACAGGGCACAGATACGCAGTATTTT. Amino acid sequence: CASSLQGTDTQYF.

V is TRBV11-2 and J is TRBJ2-1; the match to TRBD2 covers 9 bases. CDR1 SGHAT and CDR2 FQNNGV come from the germline V gene. The CDR3 is made up of 16 amino acids. J was trimmed by 5 bases and V by 2 bases; bases with no gene match: 7. CDR3 sequence (DNA): TGTGCCAGCAGCTTAATGAGCGGGGGGATAAACAATGAGCAGTTCTTC. Amino acids: CASSLMSGGINNEQFF.

This clone was observed once. The V gene is TRBV6-5, the J gene TRBJ1-1; D ambiguous. Germline V gives CDR1 MNHEY, CDR2 SVGAGI. This CDR3 region has 13 residues. Trimming removed 6 bases from V and 1 base from J, with 9 bases in between. The CDR3 region has the DNA TGTGCCAGCAGCCTACTCGGGAACACTGAAGCTTTCTTT. Its translation: CASSLLGNTEAFF.

V and J are TRBV19 and TRBJ1-4, with TRBD1 matching over 9 bases. Trimming took 6 bases from V and 7 from J; bases not matched to a gene: 6. The CDR3 is made up of 14 amino acids. The V gene's germline CDR1 is LNHDA and CDR2 SQIVND (reference sequence). CDR3 loop: CASSHTGGGEKLFF. The CDR3 nucleotides read TGTGCCAGTAGCCATACAGGGGGCGGTGAAAAACTGTTTTTT.

This sequence joins TRBV9 and TRBJ1-5; the D gene is possibly TRBD1 (6 bases). Per the germline V gene, CDR1 is SGDLS and CDR2 is YYNGEE. The CDR3 consists of 14 residues. Trimming cost V 0 bases and J 7 bases, with 11 bases left between them. CDR3 protein: CASSVDGGRQPQHF. CDR3 DNA: TGTGCCAGCAGCGTAGACGGGGGGCGGCAGCCCCAGCATTTT.

The chain carries TRBV24-1 and TRBJ2-5; TRBD2 might be the D (6 bases). CDR3 length equals 17 residues. CDR1 and CDR2 (germline): KGHDR, SFDVKD. V was cut by 2 bases and J by 4 bases, with 19 bases left in between. CDR3 in amino acids: CATSDSQVGGSGETQYF. The CDR3 DNA follows: TGTGCCACCAGTGATTCTCAAGTTGGGGGGTCTGGAGAGACCCAGTACTTC.

The J gene is TRBJ2-7, the V gene TRBV9; no definite D call. This CDR3 is built from 14 residues. The germline V and J ends were trimmed by 0 bases and 2 bases, with 9 bases remaining between them. Germline CDR1 and CDR2: SGDLS and YYNGEE. This chain's CDR3 is CASSVESSPYEQYF. In nucleotides, the CDR3 is TGTGCCAGCAGCGTAGAAAGCTCACCCTACGAGCAGTACTTC.

The genes are TRBV6-5 and TRBJ1-2; D gene unclear. Trimming took 6 bases from V and 5 from J, leaving 10 bases between them. Germline V gene data show CDR1 as MNHEY and CDR2 as SVGAGI. The CDR3 spans 12 residues. The CDR3, as DNA: TGTGCCAGCAGGTCTCTTATTTATGGCTACACCTTC. Protein product: CASRSLIYGYTF.

This chain connects TRBV7-9 to TRBJ2-1, with 10 positions matching TRBD1. The germline gives CDR1 SEHNR, CDR2 FQNEAQ (reference sequence). The CDR3 is made up of 15 amino acids. The junction had 4 bases not matched to a gene; V was cut back by 4 bases and J by 4 bases. CDR3 sequence: CASSWGQGSYNEQFF. The DNA of the CDR3 is TGTGCCAGCAGCTGGGGACAGGGGTCTTACAATGAGCAGTTCTTC.